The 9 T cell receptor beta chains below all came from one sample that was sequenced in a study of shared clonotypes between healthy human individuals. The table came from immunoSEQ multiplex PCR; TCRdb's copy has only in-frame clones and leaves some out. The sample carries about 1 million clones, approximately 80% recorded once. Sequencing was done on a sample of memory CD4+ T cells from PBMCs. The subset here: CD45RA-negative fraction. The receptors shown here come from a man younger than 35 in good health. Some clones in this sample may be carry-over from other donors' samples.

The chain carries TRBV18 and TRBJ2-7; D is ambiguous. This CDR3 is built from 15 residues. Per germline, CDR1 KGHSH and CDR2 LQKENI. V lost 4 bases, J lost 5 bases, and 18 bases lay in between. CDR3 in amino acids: CASSLTRGLAHEQYF. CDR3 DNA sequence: TGTGCCAGCTCACTCACGCGCGGATTAGCCCACGAGCAGTACTTC.

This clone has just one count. The CDR3 protein is CASSPGTAGEKLFF. CDR3 bases: TGTGCCAGCTCACCAGGGACAGCCGGTGAAAAACTGTTTTTT. The V and J genes are TRBV18 and TRBJ1-4; 7 nucleotides line up with TRBD1. The V and J ends lost 2 bases and 7 bases, in that order; junction bases with no gene match: 4. The CDR3 extends over 14 amino acids. CDR1 is KGHSH, CDR2 LQKENI, per germline.

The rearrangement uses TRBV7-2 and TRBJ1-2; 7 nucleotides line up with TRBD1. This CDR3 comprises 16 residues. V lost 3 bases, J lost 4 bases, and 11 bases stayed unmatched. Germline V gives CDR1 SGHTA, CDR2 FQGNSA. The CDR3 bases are TGTGCCAGCAGCTTGGGTCAGACAGGGCTCTCCTATGGCTACACCTTC. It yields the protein CASSLGQTGLSYGYTF.

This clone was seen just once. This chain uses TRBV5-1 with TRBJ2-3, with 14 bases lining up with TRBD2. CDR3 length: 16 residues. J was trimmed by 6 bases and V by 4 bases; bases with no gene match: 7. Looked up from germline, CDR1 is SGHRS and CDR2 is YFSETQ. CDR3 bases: TGCGCCAGCAGCGCAGGGACTAGCGGGAGTGGTGATACGCAGTATTTT. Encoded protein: CASSAGTSGSGDTQYF. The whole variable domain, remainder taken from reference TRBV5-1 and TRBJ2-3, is KAGVTQTPRYLIKTRGQQVTLSCSPISGHRSVSWYQQTPGQGLQFLFEYFSETQRNKGNFPGRFSGRQFSNSRSEMNVSTLELGDSALYLCASSAGTSGSGDTQYFGPGTRLTVL.

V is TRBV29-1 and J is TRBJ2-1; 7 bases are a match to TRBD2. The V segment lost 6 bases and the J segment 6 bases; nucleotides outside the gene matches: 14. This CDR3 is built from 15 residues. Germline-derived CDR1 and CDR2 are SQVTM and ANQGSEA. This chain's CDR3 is CSVSTASGLGNEQFF. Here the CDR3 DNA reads TGCAGCGTCTCTACGGCTAGCGGTCTGGGCAATGAGCAGTTCTTC.

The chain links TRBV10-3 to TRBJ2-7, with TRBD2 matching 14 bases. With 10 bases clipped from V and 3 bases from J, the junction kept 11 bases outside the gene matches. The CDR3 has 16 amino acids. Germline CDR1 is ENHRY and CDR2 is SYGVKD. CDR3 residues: CASKAPGTSGSYEQYF. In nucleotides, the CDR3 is TGTGCCAGCAAAGCCCCCGGGACTAGCGGGAGCTACGAGCAGTACTTC.

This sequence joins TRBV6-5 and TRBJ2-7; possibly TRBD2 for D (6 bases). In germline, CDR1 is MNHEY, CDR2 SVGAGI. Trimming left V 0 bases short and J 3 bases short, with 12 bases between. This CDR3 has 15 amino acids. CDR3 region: CASSYSVSRDYEQYF. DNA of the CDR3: TGTGCCAGCAGTTACTCCGTTTCGCGGGACTACGAGCAGTACTTC.

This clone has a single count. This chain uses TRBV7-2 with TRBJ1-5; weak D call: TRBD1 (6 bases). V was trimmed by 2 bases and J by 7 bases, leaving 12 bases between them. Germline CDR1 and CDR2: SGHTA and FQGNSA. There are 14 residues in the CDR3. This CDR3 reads CASSLNRDTQPQHF. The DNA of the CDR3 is TGTGCCAGCAGCTTAAACAGGGACACACAGCCCCAGCATTTT.

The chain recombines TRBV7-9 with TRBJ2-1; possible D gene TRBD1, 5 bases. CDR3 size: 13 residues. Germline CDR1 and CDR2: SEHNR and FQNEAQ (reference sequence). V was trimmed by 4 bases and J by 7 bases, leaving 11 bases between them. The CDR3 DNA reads TGTGCCAGCAGCTCCTACAGGACGAATGAGCAGTTCTTC. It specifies CASSSYRTNEQFF.